The rows below give T cell receptor beta chains drawn from one sample of a study of tumor and adjacent non-tumor tissue in lung cancer. In TCRdb, the multiplex PCR reads were re-called with MiXCR into one record per CDR3 protein. There are roughly 200,000 distinct CDR3 sequences in the sample; around 71% occur only once, and almost 25% lies in the top ten. Sequencing was performed on lung tumor tissue. The receptors come from a man aged 60 to 75 with non-small cell lung cancer. CDR3s include the opening cysteine and the closing phenylalanine or tryptophan. D genes are given only for firm matches. For some rows the clone size is stated as once, few or many, or as a class when expanded; others skip it.

TRBD2 | TRBJ2-5 | . | TRBV12-3/TRBV12-4 | CTSKEGAGRQETQYF | TGTACCAGCAAAGAGGGAGCGGGGCGCCAAGAGACCCAGTACTTC
. | TRBJ2-5 | . | TRBV11-2 | CASSLTLRQAQETQYF | TGTGCCAGCAGTCTCACCCTCCGACAGGCCCAAGAGACCCAGTACTTC
TRBD2 | TRBJ2-3 | many | TRBV29-1 | CSVGGSFTDTQYF | TGCAGCGTCGGGGGGTCATTCACAGATACGCAGTATTTT
TRBD2 | TRBJ2-1 | . | TRBV11-1 | CASIESYSGGVYNEQFF | TGTGCCAGCATCGAATCTTATAGTGGGGGGGTCTACAATGAGCAGTTCTTC
TRBD2 | TRBJ2-3 | . | TRBV11-1 | CASSPGTTGSGADTQYF | TGTGCCAGCAGTCCCGGGACTACCGGGAGTGGGGCAGATACGCAGTATTTC
. | TRBJ2-2 | . | TRBV12-3/TRBV12-4 | CASSLMGNGDLFF | TGTGCCAGCAGTTTAATGGGCAACGGGGACCTGTTTTTT
TRBD2 | TRBJ2-7 | few | TRBV6-2/TRBV6-3 | CASSPLAGVEQYF | TGTGCCAGCAGCCCACTAGCGGGAGTCGAGCAGTACTTC
TRBD2 | TRBJ2-3 | once | TRBV11-3 | CASILGRVGGDTQYF | TGTGCTAGCATCTTGGGGAGGGTCGGTGGAGATACGCAGTATTTT
TRBD1 | TRBJ1-2 | . | TRBV28 | CASTLGGTGDGYTF | TGTGCCAGCACCTTAGGCGGGACAGGCGATGGCTACACCTTC
TRBD2 | TRBJ2-7 | . | TRBV6-6 | CACSSSGAIYEQCF | TGTGCCTGCAGTTCTAGCGGGGCGATATACGAGCAGTGCTTC
. | TRBJ1-4 | few | TRBV11-1 | CASSLGRENEKLFF | TGTGCCAGCAGCTTGGGACGAGAAAATGAAAAACTGTTTTTT
. | TRBJ2-6 | . | TRBV11-2 | CVSNPISGTNVPTF | TGTGTCAGTAATCCTATCTCTGGGACCAACGTCCCGACTTTC
. | TRBJ2-5 | . | TRBV11-2 | CASSCGGGEETQYF | TGTGCCAGCAGTTGTGGAGGGGGCGAAGAGACCCAGTATTTC
. | TRBJ1-5 | . | TRBV20-1 | CSALPRSLHSNQPQHF | TGCAGTGCTCTACCCAGAAGCCTGCATAGCAATCAGCCCCAGCATTTT
. | TRBJ1-6 | . | TRBV4-1 | CASSQVQVVSPLLF | TGCGCCAGCAGCCAAGTCCAGGTCGTTTCACCCCTCCTCTTT
TRBD1 | TRBJ2-2 | . | TRBV27 | CASRGQNTEELFF | TGTGCCAGCAGGGGACAGAACACCGAGGAGCTGTTTTTT
TRBD2 | TRBJ2-1 | . | TRBV20-1 | CSGEERGLNDQFF | TGCAGTGGGGAGGAGCGGGGGCTAAATGACCAGTTCTTC
. | TRBJ2-5 | . | TRBV11-2 | CAGSRGTRDTRYF | TGTGCCGGCAGCCGAGGGACCCGGGACACCCGGTACTTC
. | TRBJ2-1 | . | TRBV29-1 | CSTDGRTSEQFF | TGCAGCACTGACGGCCGGACCTCCGAGCAGTTCTTC
. | TRBJ1-1 | . | TRBV4-2 | CVSSQLAARAATEAFF | TGTGTCAGTAGCCAACTCGCCGCAAGGGCGGCCACTGAAGCTTTCTTT